This TCR beta chain was identified in a study of blood T cell repertoires in COVID-19. Overall study: Samples taken during acute and convalescent COVID-19 were collected in the United States, Italy and Spain. The cDNA or gDNA used as material had been derived from T cells, B-cell-depleted T cells, or PBMCs.

Authors' data handling: Quantification of nucleated cells was approximated via reference gene primer amplification. Clones were read by immunoSEQ multiplex PCR, and TCRdb kept only the in-frame ones, dropping some. V and J calls and clone size are as listed in that table; D and trimming were resolved from the DNA. The table includes hundreds of thousands of clones, 75% to 90% detected once. This receptor was taken from a woman aged 30 to 39 with acute or convalescent COVID-19. Sequences were obtained from peripheral blood.

The CDR3 reads CASSFSWAPNTGELFF. The DNA for the CDR3 is TGTGCCAGCAGCTTTTCGTGGGCTCCGAACACCGGGGAGCTGTTTTTT. The V gene is TRBV11-2, the J gene TRBJ2-2; D remains unclear. The CDR3 length is 16 residues. V lost 3 bases to trimming and J lost 0 bases, with 11 bases between them. Germline CDR1 reads SGHAT; CDR2 reads FQNNGV.